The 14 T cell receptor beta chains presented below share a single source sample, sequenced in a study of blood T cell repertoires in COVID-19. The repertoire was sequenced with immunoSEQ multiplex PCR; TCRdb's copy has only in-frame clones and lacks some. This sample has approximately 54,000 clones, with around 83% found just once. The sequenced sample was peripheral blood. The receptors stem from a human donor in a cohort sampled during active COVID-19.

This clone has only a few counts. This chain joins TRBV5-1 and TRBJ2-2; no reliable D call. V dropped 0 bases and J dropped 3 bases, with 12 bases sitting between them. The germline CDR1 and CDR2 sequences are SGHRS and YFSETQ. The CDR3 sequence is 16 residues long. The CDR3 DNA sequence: TGCGCCAGCAGCTTGGAAGGCCCTCGGGACACCGGGGAGCTGTTTTTT. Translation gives CASSLEGPRDTGELFF. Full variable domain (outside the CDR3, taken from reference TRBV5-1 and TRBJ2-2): KAGVTQTPRYLIKTRGQQVTLSCSPISGHRSVSWYQQTPGQGLQFLFEYFSETQRNKGNFPGRFSGRQFSNSRSEMNVSTLELGDSALYLCASSLEGPRDTGELFFGEGSRLTVL.

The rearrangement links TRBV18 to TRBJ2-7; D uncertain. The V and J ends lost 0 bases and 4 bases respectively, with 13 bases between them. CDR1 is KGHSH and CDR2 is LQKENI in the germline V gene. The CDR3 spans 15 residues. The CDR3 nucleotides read TGTGCCAGCTCACCACCGGATAGCCACCCATACGAGCAGTACTTC. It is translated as CASSPPDSHPYEQYF.

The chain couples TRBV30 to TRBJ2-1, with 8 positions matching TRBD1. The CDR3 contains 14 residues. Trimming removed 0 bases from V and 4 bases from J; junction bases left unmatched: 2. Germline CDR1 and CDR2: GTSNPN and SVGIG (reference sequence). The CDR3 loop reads CAWSVQGGYNEQFF. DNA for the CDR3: TGTGCCTGGAGTGTACAGGGGGGATACAATGAGCAGTTCTTC.

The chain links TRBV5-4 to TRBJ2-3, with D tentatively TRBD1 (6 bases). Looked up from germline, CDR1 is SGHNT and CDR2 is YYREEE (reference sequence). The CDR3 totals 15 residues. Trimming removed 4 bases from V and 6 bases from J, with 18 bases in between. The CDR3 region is CASSPPGRGADTQYF. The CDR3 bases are TGTGCCAGCAGCCCCCCGGGCAGGGGTGCGGATACGCAGTATTTT. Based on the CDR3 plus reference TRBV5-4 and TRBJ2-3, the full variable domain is ETGVTQSPTHLIKTRGQQVTLRCSSQSGHNTVSWYQQALGQGPQFIFQYYREEENGRGNFPPRFSGLQFPNYSSELNVNALELDDSALYLCASSPPGRGADTQYFGPGTRLTVL.

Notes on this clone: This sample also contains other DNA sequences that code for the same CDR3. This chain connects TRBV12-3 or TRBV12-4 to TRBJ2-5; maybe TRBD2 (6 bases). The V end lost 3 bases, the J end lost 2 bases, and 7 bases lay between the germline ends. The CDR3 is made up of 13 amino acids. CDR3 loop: CASSFRGQETQYF. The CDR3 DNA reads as TGTGCCAGCAGTTTTCGGGGGCAAGAGACCCAGTACTTC.

CDR3 nucleotides: TGTGCCAGCAGCCGGACAGGGGAAGAGACCCAGTACTTC. This translates into CASSRTGEETQYF. The V gene is TRBV5-6, the J gene TRBJ2-5; 9 bases agree with TRBD1. The CDR3 length is 13 residues. J lost 3 bases, V lost 4 bases, and 1 base had no gene match. CDR1 SGHDT and CDR2 YYEEEE come from the germline V gene.

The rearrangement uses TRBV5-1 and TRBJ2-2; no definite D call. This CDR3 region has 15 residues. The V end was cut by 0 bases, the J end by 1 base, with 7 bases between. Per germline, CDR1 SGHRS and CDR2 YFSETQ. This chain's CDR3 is CASSLANRNTGELFF. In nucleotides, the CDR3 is TGCGCCAGCAGCTTGGCAAACAGGAACACCGGGGAGCTGTTTTTT.

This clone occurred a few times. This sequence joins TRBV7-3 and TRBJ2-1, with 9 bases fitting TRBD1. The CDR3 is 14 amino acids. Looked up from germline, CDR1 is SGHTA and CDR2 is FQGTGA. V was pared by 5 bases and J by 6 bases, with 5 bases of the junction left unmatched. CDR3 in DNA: TGTGCCAGCAGCATGGACAGGGGACCCAATGAGCAGTTCTTC. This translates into CASSMDRGPNEQFF.

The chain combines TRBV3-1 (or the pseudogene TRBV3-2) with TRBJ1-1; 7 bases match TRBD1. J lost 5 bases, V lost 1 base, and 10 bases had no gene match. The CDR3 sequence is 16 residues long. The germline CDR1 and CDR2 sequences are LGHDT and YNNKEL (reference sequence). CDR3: CASSQGGGRTRTEAFF. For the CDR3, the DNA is TGTGCCAGCAGCCAAGGAGGGGGCCGGACGAGGACTGAAGCTTTCTTT.

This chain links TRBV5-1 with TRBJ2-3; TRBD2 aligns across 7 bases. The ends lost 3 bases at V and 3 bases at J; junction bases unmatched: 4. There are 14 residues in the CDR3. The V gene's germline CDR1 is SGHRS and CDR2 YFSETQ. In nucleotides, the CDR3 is TGCGCCAGCAGCTCTAGCGGACATACAGATACGCAGTATTTT. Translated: CASSSSGHTDTQYF.

CDR3 residues: CASSPFYAEGTEAFF. CDR3 bases: TGCGCCAGCAGTCCATTCTATGCCGAGGGCACTGAAGCTTTCTTT. This chain connects TRBV4-1 to TRBJ1-1; no firm D call. The CDR3 sequence is 15 residues long. Trimming took 6 bases from V and 4 from J, leaving 18 bases between them. Germline CDR1 reads MGHRA; CDR2 reads YSYEKL.

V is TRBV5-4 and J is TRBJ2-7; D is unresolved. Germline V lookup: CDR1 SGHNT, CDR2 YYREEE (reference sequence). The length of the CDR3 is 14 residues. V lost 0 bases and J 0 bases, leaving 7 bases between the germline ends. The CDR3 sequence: CASSLDPGSYEQYF. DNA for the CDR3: TGTGCCAGCAGCTTGGATCCAGGCTCCTACGAGCAGTACTTC.

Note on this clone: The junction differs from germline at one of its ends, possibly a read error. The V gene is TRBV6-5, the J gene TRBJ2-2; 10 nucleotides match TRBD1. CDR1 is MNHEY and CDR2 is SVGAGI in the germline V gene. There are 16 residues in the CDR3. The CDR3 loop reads CASSSGTGENNGELFF. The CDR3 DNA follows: TGTGCCAGCAGTTCCGGGACAGGGGAGAACAACGGGGAGCTGTTTTTT.

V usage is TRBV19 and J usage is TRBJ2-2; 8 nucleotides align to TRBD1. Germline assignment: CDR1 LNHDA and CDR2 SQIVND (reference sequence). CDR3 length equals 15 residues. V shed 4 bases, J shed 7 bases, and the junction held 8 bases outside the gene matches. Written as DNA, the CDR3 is TGTGCCAGTAGTACCCGACAGGGGCATATCGGGGAGCTGTTTTTT. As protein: CASSTRQGHIGELFF.